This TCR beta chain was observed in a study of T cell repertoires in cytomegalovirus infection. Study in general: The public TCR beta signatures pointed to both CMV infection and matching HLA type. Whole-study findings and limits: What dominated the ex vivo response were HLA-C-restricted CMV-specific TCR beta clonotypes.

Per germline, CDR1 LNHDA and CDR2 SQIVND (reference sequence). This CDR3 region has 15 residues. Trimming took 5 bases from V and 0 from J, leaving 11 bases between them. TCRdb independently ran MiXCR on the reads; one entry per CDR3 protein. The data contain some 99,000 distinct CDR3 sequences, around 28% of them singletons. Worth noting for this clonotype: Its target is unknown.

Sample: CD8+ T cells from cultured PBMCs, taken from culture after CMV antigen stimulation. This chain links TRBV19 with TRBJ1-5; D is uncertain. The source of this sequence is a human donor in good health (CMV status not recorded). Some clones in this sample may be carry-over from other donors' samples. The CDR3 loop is CASSSSVYSNQPQHF. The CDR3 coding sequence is TGTGCCAGTAGTTCCTCAGTTTATAGCAATCAGCCCCAGCATTTT. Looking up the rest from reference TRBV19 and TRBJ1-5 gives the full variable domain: DGGITQSPKYLFRKEGQNVTLSCEQNLNHDAMYWYRQDPGQGLRLIYYSQIVNDFQKGDIAEGYSVSREKKESFPLTVTSAQKNPTAFYLCASSSSVYSNQPQHFGDGTRLSIL.